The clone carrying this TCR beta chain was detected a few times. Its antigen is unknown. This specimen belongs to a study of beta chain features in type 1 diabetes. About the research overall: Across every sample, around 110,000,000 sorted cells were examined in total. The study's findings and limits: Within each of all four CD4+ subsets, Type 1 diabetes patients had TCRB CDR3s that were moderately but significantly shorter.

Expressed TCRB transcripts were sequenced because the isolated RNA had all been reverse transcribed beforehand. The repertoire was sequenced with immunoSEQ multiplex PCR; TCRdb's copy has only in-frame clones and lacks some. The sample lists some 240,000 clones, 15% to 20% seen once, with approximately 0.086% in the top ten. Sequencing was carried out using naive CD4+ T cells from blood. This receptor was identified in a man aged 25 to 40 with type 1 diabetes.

The CDR3 region is CAWSVIGNTIYF. The CDR3 region has the DNA TGTGCCTGGAGTGTAATAGGAAACACCATATATTTT. The chain combines TRBV30 with TRBJ1-3, with D unclear. The CDR3 has 12 amino acids. V lost 0 bases and J 4 bases, leaving 4 bases between the germline ends. Germline CDR1 GTSNPN, CDR2 SVGIG (reference sequence).